These 16 T cell receptor beta chains were sequenced from one sample in a study of neurological immune-mediated disorders (dated by TCRdb to between 2018 and 2021). Library preparation was by 5' RACE. The reads were generated on an Illumina HiSeq 2500. TCRdb took the public reads, trimmed them with fastp at Q25, ran MiXCR for clone calling and kept in-frame beta chains. Each entry is one CDR3 protein sequence, shown with its most common DNA and genes. The sample records tens of thousands of distinct CDR3 sequences, roughly 3.5% of which are singletons. Of the sample, roughly 1.5% is held by the ten largest clones. Sequencing was performed on PBMCs. The receptors come from a man younger than 40 with multiple sclerosis.

The sample holds many counts of this clonotype. This rearrangement joins TRBV28 to TRBJ1-2; D call uncertain. The CDR3 loop spans 13 amino acids. CDR1 and CDR2 from the germline V gene are MDHEN and SYDVKM. Deletions cut 7 bases from V and 0 bases from J, with 9 bases between. The CDR3 reads CASTDTTNYGYTF. DNA for the CDR3: TGTGCCAGCACCGACACAACTAACTATGGCTACACCTTC.

This clonotype has a count of ten or more. The genes are TRBV12-3 or TRBV12-4 and TRBJ2-1; perhaps TRBD2 as D (6 bases). The CDR3 has 13 residues. Trimming pared 3 bases from V and 8 bases from J, leaving 11 bases between. CDR3 DNA sequence: TGTGCCAGCAGTTTTCCATCGGGGGATGAGCAGTTCTTC. Protein: CASSFPSGDEQFF.

This clonotype was picked up many times. The chain has TRBV29-1 and TRBJ2-1; either TRBD1 or TRBD2 may fit D (6 bases each). Trimming shortened V by 3 bases and J by 3 bases, and 15 bases separated the two germline ends. This CDR3 region has 15 residues. Per the germline V gene, CDR1 is SQVTM and CDR2 is ANQGSEA. This CDR3 is CSVDPTRGDYNEQFF. CDR3 DNA: TGCAGCGTTGACCCCACAAGGGGGGACTACAATGAGCAGTTCTTC.

The sample holds many counts of this clonotype. The genes are TRBV12-3 or TRBV12-4 and TRBJ2-7; D gene uncertain. This CDR3 contains 13 residues. The V end lost 2 bases, the J end lost 6 bases, and 11 bases lay between the germline ends. CDR3 coding DNA: TGTGCCAGCAGTTTACGGCAAGTAGTCGAGCAGTACTTC. Its protein is CASSLRQVVEQYF.

This clonotype was detected only a few times. The rearrangement links TRBV12-5 to TRBJ2-1, with TRBD2 identical over 10 bases. The ends lost 5 bases at V and 4 bases at J; junction bases unmatched: 2. The CDR3 sequence is 14 residues long. Per germline, CDR1 LGHNT and CDR2 FRNRAP. Written as DNA, the CDR3 is TGTGCTAGTGGTCGGACTAGCGGATACAATGAGCAGTTCTTC. Amino acids: CASGRTSGYNEQFF.

This clonotype has a count of ten or more. One end of the junction varies from germline; a read error may be responsible. The rearrangement joins TRBV5-1 to TRBJ1-1, with D unresolved. The CDR3 length is 13 residues. CDR1 SGHRS and CDR2 YFSETQ come from the germline V gene. CDR3: CASSLTVNTEAFF. CDR3 nucleotides: TGTGCCAGCAGCTTGACGGTGAACACTGAAGCTTTCTTT.

This clonotype came up many times. This rearrangement joins TRBV4-1 to TRBJ1-4; perhaps TRBD1 as D (6 bases). The V end lost 6 bases, the J end lost 5 bases, and 19 bases lay between the germline ends. The length of the CDR3 is 16 residues. Germline V gene sequence: CDR1 MGHRA, CDR2 YSYEKL. CDR3 bases: TGCGCCAGCAGGGAAGGAGGGGGTCAGAGAAATGAAAAACTGTTTTTT. It translates to CASREGGGQRNEKLFF.

This clonotype has ten or more counts. The chain couples TRBV29-1 to TRBJ1-2; D is unresolved. Germline lookup yields CDR1 SQVTM and CDR2 ANQGSEA. Trimming shortened V by 4 bases and J by 2 bases, and 5 bases separated the two germline ends. The CDR3 is made up of 11 amino acids. The CDR3 sequence: CSVGGNYGYTF. In DNA, the CDR3 is TGCAGCGTTGGAGGGAACTATGGCTACACCTTC.

This clonotype was seen at least ten times. The chain carries TRBV12-3 or TRBV12-4 and TRBJ2-7; D is uncertain. CDR3 length equals 11 residues. Trimming removed 5 bases at V and 3 bases at J, with 5 bases between. The CDR3 bases are TGTGCCAGCAGTCTTAACTACGAGCAGTACTTC. This translates into CASSLNYEQYF.

This clonotype was detected many times. The rearrangement joins TRBV12-3 or TRBV12-4 to TRBJ2-2; TRBD1 aligns across 8 bases. This CDR3 is 16 amino acids long. J gave up 7 bases and V 5 bases, and 12 bases lay outside the gene matches. The CDR3 spells CASSPAGQGYGGELFF. In nucleotides, the CDR3 is TGTGCCAGCAGTCCCGCCGGACAGGGATATGGCGGGGAGCTGTTTTTT.

This clonotype was counted at least ten times. The rearrangement joins TRBV15 to TRBJ2-1, with 10 bases lining up with TRBD2. This CDR3 region has 13 residues. Germline CDR1 is LNHNV and CDR2 is YYDKDF (reference sequence). Losses at the gene ends were 1 base for V and 12 bases for J; bases not matched to a gene: 3. The CDR3 here is CATSRAASGRQFF. CDR3 nucleotides: TGTGCCACCAGCAGAGCAGCTAGCGGGAGGCAGTTCTTC.

This clonotype was counted ten times or more. The gene calls are TRBV29-1 and TRBJ1-1; 12 bases are shared with TRBD1. The junction had 7 bases not matched to a gene; V was cut back by 7 bases and J by 7 bases. This CDR3 is built from 13 residues. From germline, CDR1 is SQVTM and CDR2 ANQGSEA. The DNA of the CDR3 is TGCAGCGGAGGGACAGGGGGCGCGAGTGAAGCTTTCTTT. Residues: CSGGTGGASEAFF.

The sample holds many counts of this clonotype. The V and J genes are TRBV29-1 and TRBJ2-2, with D uncertain. Germline CDR1 and CDR2: SQVTM and ANQGSEA. The CDR3 has 13 amino acids. Trimming left V 7 bases short and J 6 bases short, with 15 bases between. CDR3 sequence (DNA): TGCAGCGGTGCGAGATCGGGTTCCGGGGAGCTGTTTTTT. It yields the protein CSGARSGSGELFF.

The table lists this clonotype with many counts. V and J are TRBV5-1 and TRBJ2-1; D is undetermined. Germline-derived CDR1 and CDR2 are SGHRS and YFSETQ. V was shortened by 0 bases and J by 7 bases, with 5 bases between the two germline ends. There are 12 residues in the CDR3. The CDR3 sequence is CASSLERNEQFF. The CDR3 DNA follows: TGCGCCAGCAGCTTGGAGAGAAATGAGCAGTTCTTC. Based on the CDR3 plus reference TRBV5-1 and TRBJ2-1, the full variable domain is KAGVTQTPRYLIKTRGQQVTLSCSPISGHRSVSWYQQTPGQGLQFLFEYFSETQRNKGNFPGRFSGRQFSNSRSEMNVSTLELGDSALYLCASSLERNEQFFGPGTRLTVL.

This clonotype was seen at least ten times. This chain uses TRBV6-6 with TRBJ1-1, with D possibly matching TRBD1 (5 bases). Trimming cost V 2 bases and J 4 bases, with 11 bases left between them. The CDR3 contains 14 residues. CDR1 and CDR2 (germline): MNHNY, SVGAGI (reference sequence). DNA for the CDR3: TGTGCCAGCAGTTACGAGGGGTCTGGCACTGAAGCTTTCTTT. Translation gives CASSYEGSGTEAFF.

This clonotype was found many times. The chain has TRBV7-2 and TRBJ1-1, with a weak D call TRBD1 (5 bases). Trimming left V 2 bases short and J 0 bases short, with 10 bases between. Germline V CDR1 and CDR2: SGHTA, FQGNSA. The CDR3 covers 15 residues. Written as DNA, the CDR3 is TGTGCCAGCAGCTTAAGGGGCATGTTGAACACTGAAGCTTTCTTT. This gives the protein CASSLRGMLNTEAFF.